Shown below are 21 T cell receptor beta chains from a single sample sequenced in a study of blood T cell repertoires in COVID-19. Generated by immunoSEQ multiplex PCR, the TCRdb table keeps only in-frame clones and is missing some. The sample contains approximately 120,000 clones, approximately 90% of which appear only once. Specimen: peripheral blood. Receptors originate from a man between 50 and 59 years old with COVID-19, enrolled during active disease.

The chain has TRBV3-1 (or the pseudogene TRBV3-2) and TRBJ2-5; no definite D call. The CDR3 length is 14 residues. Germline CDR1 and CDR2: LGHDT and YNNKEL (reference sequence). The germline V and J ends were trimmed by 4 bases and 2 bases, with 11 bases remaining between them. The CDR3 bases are TGTGCCAGCAGCCGAAAGACATTACAAGAGACCCAGTACTTC. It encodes CASSRKTLQETQYF.

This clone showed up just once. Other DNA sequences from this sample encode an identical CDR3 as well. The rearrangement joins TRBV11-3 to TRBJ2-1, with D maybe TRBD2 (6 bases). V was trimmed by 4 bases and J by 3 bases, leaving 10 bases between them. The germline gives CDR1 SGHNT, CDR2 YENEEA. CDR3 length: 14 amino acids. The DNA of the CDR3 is TGTGCCAGCAGCTCCGCGGGAATCTACAATGAGCAGTTCTTC. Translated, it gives CASSSAGIYNEQFF.

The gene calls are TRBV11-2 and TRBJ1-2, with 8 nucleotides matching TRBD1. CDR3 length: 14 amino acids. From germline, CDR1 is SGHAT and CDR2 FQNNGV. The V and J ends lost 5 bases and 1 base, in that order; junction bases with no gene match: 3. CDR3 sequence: CASSQGANNYGYTF. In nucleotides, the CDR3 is TGTGCCAGCAGCCAGGGGGCAAATAACTATGGCTACACCTTC.

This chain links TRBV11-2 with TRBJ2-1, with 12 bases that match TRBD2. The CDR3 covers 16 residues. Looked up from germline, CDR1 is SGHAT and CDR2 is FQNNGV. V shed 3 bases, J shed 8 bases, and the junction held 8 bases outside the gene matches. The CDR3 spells CASSLITSGRIDEQFF. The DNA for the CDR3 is TGTGCCAGCAGCTTGATAACTAGCGGGAGGATAGATGAGCAGTTCTTC.

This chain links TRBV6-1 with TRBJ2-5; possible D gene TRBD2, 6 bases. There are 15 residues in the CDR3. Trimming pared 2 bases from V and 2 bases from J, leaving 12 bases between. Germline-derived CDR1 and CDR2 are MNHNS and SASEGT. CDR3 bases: TGTGCCAGCAGTGAAATGCGGGGCAAACAAGAGACCCAGTACTTC. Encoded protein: CASSEMRGKQETQYF.

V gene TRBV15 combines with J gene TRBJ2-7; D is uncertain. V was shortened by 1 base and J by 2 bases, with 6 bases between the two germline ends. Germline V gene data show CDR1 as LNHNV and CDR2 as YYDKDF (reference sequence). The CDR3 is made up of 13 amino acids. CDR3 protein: CATSRGAAYEQYF. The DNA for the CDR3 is TGTGCCACCAGCAGAGGGGCCGCCTACGAGCAGTACTTC.

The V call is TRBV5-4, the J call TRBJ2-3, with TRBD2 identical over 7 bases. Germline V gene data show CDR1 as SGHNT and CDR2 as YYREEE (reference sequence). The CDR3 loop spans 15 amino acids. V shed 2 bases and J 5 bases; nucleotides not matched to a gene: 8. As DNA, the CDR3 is TGTGCCAGCAGCTTAGCGGGATTAACAGGAGATACGCAGTATTTT. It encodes CASSLAGLTGDTQYF.

The CDR3 DNA follows: TGTGCCAGTAGTATACGATCCCCGGACAAGAGCTCCTACGAGCAGTACGTC. Translation: CASSIRSPDKSSYEQYV. V usage is TRBV19 and J usage is TRBJ2-7, with TRBD1 as a possible D gene (5 bases). Trimming pared 2 bases from V and 0 bases from J, leaving 17 bases between. Per the germline V gene, CDR1 is LNHDA and CDR2 is SQIVND (reference sequence). The CDR3 is made up of 17 amino acids.

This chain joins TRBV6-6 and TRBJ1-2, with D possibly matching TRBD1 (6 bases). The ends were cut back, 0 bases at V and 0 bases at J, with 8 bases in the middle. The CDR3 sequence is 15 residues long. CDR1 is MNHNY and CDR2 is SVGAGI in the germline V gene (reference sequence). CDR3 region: CASSYSQGSNYGYTF. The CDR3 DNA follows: TGTGCCAGCAGTTACTCACAGGGATCTAACTATGGCTACACCTTC.

The CDR3 bases are TGTGCCAGCAGTGCTGTAGCGGGAGGAGCAGATACGCAGTATTTT. It is translated as CASSAVAGGADTQYF. V gene TRBV6-4 combines with J gene TRBJ2-3, with 10 bases matching TRBD2. The CDR3 runs to 15 residues. Trimming at V came to 4 bases and at J to 4 bases, leaving 5 bases not matched to a gene. Germline loops: CDR1 MRHNA, CDR2 SNTAGT.

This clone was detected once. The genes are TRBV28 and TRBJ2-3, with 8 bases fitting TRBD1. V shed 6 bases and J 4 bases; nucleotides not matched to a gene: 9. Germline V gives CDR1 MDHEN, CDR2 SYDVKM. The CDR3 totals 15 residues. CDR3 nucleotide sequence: TGTGCCAGCAGGCTTGGCAGGGGGCAGGCAGATACGCAGTATTTT. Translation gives CASRLGRGQADTQYF.

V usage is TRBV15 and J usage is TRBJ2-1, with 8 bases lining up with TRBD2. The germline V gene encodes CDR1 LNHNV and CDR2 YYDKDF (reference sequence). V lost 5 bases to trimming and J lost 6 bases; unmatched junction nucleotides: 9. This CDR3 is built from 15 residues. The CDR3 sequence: CATSPREREFNEQFF. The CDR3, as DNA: TGTGCCACCAGCCCGAGAGAGCGGGAGTTCAATGAGCAGTTCTTC.

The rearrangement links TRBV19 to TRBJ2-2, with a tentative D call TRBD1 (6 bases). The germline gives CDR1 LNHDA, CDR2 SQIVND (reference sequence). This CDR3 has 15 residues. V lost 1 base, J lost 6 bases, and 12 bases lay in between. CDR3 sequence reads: CASSIGDIGAGELFF. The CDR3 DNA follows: TGTGCCAGTAGTATAGGGGACATCGGCGCCGGGGAGCTGTTTTTT.

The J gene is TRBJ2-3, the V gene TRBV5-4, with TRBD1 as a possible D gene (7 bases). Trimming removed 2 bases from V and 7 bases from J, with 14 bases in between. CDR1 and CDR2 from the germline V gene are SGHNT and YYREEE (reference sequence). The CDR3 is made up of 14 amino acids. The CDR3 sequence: CASSFGGTAHTQYF. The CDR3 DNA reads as TGTGCCAGCAGCTTCGGAGGGACAGCTCATACGCAGTATTTT.

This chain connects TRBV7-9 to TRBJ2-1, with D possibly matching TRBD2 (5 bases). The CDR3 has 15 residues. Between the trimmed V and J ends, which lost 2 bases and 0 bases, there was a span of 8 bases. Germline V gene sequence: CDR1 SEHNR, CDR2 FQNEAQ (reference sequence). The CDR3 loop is CASSLMEASYNEQFF. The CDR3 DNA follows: TGTGCCAGCAGCTTAATGGAGGCCTCCTACAATGAGCAGTTCTTC.

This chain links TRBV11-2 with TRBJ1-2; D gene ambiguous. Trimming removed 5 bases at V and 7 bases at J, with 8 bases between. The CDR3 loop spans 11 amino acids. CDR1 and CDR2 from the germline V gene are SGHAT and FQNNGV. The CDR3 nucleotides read TGTGCCAGCAGCCCCACCGGTGGCTACACCTTC. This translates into CASSPTGGYTF. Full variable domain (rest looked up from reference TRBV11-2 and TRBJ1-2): EAGVAQSPRYKIIEKRQSVAFWCNPISGHATLYWYQQILGQGPKLLIQFQNNGVVDDSQLPKDRFSAERLKGVDSTLKIQPAKLEDSAVYLCASSPTGGYTFGSGTRLTVV.

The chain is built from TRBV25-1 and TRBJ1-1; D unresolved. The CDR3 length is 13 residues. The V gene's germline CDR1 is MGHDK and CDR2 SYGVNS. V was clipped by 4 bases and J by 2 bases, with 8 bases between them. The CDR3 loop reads CASSATLNTEAFF. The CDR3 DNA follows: TGTGCCAGCAGTGCCACCCTAAACACTGAAGCTTTCTTT.

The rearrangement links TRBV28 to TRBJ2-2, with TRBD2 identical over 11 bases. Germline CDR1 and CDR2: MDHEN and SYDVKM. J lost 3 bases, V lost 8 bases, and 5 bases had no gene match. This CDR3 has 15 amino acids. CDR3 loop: CASGLTSGDTGELFF. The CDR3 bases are TGTGCCAGCGGGTTGACTAGCGGGGACACCGGGGAGCTGTTTTTT.

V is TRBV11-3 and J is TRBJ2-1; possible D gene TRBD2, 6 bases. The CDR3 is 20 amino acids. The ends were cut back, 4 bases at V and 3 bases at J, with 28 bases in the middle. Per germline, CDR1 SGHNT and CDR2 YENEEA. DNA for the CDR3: TGTGCCAGCAGCTCTCCACCAGCGGGCGGGGAACTCCCTCACTACAATGAGCAGTTCTTC. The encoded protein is CASSSPPAGGELPHYNEQFF.

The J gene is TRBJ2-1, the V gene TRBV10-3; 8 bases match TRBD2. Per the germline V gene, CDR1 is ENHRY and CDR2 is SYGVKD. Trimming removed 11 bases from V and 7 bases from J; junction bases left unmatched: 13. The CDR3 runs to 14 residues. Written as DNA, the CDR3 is TGTGCCTCAAGTAGCGGGGAGCTCCAGAATGAGCAGTTCTTC. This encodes CASSSGELQNEQFF.

In nucleotides, the CDR3 is TGTGCCAGCAGCTTCCTCCGGGACGGGAGCTCTGGGGCCAACGTCCTGACTTTC. As protein: CASSFLRDGSSGANVLTF. J is TRBJ2-6 and V is TRBV7-9; D is perhaps TRBD2 (6 bases). Germline V lookup: CDR1 SEHNR, CDR2 FQNEAQ (reference sequence). The CDR3 extends over 18 amino acids. Trimming pared 3 bases from V and 0 bases from J, leaving 15 bases between.